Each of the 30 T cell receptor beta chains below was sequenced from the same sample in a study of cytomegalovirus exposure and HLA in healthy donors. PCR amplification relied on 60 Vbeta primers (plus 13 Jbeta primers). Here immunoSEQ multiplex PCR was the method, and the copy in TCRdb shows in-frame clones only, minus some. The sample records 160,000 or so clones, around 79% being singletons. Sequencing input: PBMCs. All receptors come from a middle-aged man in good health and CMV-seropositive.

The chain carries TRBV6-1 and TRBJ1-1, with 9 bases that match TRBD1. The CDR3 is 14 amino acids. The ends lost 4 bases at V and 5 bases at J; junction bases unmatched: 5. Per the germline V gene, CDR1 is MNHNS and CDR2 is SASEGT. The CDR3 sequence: CASSVQQGATEAFF. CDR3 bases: TGTGCCAGCAGTGTCCAACAGGGGGCGACTGAAGCTTTCTTT.

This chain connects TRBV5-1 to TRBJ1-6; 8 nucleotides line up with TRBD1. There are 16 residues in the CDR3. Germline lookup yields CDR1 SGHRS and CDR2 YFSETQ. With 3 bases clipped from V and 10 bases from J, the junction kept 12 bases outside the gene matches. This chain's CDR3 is CASSSFGQGGRSPLHF. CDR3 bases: TGCGCCAGCAGCTCGTTCGGACAGGGCGGTCGGTCACCCCTCCACTTT.

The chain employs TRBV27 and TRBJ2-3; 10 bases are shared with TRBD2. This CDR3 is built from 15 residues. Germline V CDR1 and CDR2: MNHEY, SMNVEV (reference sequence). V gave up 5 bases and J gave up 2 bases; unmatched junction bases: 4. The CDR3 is CASSISGRPTDTQYF. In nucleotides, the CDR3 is TGTGCCAGCAGTATTAGCGGGAGGCCCACAGATACGCAGTATTTT.

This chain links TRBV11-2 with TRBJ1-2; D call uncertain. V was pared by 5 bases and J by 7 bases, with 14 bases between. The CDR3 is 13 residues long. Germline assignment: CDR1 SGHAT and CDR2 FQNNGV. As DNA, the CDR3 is TGTGCCAGCAGCCCCTCCCGGGGAGTTGGCTACACCTTC. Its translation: CASSPSRGVGYTF.

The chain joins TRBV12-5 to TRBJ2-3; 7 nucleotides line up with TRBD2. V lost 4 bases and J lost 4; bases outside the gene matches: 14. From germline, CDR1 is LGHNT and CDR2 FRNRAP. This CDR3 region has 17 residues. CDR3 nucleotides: TGTGCTAGTGGTTCCGGACTTCAGGGAGGGGTATCAGATACGCAGTATTTT. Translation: CASGSGLQGGVSDTQYF.

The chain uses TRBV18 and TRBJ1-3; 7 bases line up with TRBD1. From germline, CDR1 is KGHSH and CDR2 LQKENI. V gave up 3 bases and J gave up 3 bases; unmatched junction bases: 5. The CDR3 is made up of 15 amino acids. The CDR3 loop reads CASSPRQGGGNTIYF. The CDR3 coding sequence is TGTGCCAGCTCACCTCGACAGGGAGGTGGAAACACCATATATTTT.

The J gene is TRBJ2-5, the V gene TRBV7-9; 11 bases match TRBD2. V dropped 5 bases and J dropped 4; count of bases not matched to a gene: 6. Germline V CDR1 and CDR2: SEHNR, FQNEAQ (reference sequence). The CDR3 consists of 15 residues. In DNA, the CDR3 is TGTGCCAGCAGCCTCGGTAGCGGGAGGGGAGAGACCCAGTACTTC. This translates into CASSLGSGRGETQYF.

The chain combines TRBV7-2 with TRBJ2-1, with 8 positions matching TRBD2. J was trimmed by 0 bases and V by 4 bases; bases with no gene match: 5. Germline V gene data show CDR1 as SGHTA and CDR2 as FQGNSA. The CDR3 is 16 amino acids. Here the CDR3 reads CASSSRTSSSYNEQFF. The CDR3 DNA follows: TGTGCCAGCAGCTCACGGACTAGCAGCTCCTACAATGAGCAGTTCTTC.

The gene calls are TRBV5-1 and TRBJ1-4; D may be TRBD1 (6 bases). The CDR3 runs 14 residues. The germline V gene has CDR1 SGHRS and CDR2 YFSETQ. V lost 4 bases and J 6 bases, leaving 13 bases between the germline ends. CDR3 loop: CASSNGPGDEKLFF. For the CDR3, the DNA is TGCGCCAGCAGCAATGGACCAGGGGATGAAAAACTGTTTTTT.

This CDR3 is CASSAGDEQFF. CDR3 nucleotides: TGTGCCAGCAGTGCCGGGGATGAGCAGTTCTTC. The J gene is TRBJ2-1, the V gene TRBV27; TRBD2 is a possible D gene (5 bases). This CDR3 has 11 residues. Trimming stripped 5 bases from V and 8 bases from J, with 7 bases between. In germline, CDR1 is MNHEY, CDR2 SMNVEV (reference sequence).

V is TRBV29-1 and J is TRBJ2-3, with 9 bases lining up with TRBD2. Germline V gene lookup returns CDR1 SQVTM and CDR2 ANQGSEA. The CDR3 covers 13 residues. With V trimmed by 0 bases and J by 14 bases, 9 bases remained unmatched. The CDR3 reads CSVEDAGGPRPYF. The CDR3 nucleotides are TGCAGCGTTGAAGATGCGGGAGGGCCTCGTCCGTATTTT.

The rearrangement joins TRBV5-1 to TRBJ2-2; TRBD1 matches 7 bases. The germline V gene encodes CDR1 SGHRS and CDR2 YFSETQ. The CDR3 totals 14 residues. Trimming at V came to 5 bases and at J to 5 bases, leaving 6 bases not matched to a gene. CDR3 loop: CASSYTGETGELFF. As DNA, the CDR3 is TGCGCCAGCAGTTATACAGGGGAAACCGGGGAGCTGTTTTTT.

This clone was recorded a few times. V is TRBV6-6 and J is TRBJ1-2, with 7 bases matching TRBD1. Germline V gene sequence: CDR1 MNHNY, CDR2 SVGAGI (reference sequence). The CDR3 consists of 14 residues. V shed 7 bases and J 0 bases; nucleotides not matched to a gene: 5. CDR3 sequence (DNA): TGTGCCAGCAAGCCGGGACAGACTAACTATGGCTACACCTTC. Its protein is CASKPGQTNYGYTF.

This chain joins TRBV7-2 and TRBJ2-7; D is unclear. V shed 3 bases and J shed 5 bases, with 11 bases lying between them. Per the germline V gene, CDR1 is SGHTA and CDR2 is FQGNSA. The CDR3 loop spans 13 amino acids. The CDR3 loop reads CASSLRSVNEQYF. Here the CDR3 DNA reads TGTGCCAGCAGCTTGCGTTCGGTAAACGAGCAGTACTTC. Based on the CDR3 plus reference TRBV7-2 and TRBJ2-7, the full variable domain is GAGVSQSPSNKVTEKGKDVELRCDPISGHTALYWYRQSLGQGLEFLIYFQGNSAPDKSGLPSDRFSAERTGGSVSTLTIQRTQQEDSAVYLCASSLRSVNEQYFGPGTRLTVT.

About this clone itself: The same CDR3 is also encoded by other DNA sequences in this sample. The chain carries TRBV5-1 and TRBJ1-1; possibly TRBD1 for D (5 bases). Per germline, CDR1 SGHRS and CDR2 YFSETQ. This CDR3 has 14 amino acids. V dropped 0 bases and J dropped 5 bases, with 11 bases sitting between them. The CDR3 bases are TGCGCCAGCAGCTTGGGGGGGGTGGGGACTGAAGCTTTCTTT. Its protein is CASSLGGVGTEAFF. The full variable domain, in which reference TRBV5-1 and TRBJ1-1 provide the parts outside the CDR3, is KAGVTQTPRYLIKTRGQQVTLSCSPISGHRSVSWYQQTPGQGLQFLFEYFSETQRNKGNFPGRFSGRQFSNSRSEMNVSTLELGDSALYLCASSLGGVGTEAFFGQGTRLTVV.

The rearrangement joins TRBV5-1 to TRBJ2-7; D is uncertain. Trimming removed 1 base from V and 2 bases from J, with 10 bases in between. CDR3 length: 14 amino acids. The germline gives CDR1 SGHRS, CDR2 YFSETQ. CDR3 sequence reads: CASSLSPQTYEQYF. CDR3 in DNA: TGCGCCAGCAGCTTGTCGCCGCAGACCTACGAGCAGTACTTC.

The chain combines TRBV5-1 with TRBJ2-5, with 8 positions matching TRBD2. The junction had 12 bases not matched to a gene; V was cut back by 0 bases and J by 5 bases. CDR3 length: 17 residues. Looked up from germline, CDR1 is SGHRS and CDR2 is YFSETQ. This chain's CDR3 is CASSLGAGGSYAETQYF. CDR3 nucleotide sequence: TGCGCCAGCAGCTTGGGCGCGGGAGGTAGTTACGCGGAGACCCAGTACTTC.

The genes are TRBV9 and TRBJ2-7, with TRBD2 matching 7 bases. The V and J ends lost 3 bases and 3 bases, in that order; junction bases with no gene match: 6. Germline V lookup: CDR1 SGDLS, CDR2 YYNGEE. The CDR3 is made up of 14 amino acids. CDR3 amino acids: CASSETTSSYEQYF. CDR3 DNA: TGTGCCAGCAGCGAGACGACTAGCAGCTACGAGCAGTACTTC.

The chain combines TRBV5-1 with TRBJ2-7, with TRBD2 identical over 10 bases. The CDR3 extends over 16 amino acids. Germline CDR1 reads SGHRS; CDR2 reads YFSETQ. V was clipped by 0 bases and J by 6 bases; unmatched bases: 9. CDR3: CASSLDPAGGPGEQYF. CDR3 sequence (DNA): TGCGCCAGCAGCTTGGATCCAGCGGGAGGGCCCGGCGAGCAGTACTTC. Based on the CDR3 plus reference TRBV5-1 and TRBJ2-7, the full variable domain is KAGVTQTPRYLIKTRGQQVTLSCSPISGHRSVSWYQQTPGQGLQFLFEYFSETQRNKGNFPGRFSGRQFSNSRSEMNVSTLELGDSALYLCASSLDPAGGPGEQYFGPGTRLTVT.

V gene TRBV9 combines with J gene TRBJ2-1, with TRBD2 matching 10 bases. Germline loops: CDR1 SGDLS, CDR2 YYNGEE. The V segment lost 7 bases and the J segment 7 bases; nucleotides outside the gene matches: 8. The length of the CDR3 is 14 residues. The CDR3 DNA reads TGTGCCAGCTCCGGGACTAGCGTCTTAAATGAGCAGTTCTTC. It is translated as CASSGTSVLNEQFF.

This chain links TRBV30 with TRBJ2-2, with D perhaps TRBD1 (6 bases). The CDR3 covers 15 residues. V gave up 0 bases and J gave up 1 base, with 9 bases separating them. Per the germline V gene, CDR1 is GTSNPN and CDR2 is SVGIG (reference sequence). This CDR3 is CAWSVRDKNTGELFF. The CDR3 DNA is TGTGCCTGGAGTGTACGGGACAAGAACACCGGGGAGCTGTTTTTT. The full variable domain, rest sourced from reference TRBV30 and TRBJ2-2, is SQTIHQWPATLVQPVGSPLSLECTVEGTSNPNLYWYRQAAGRGLQLLFYSVGIGQISSEVPQNLSASRPQDRQFILSSKKLLLSDSGFYLCAWSVRDKNTGELFFGEGSRLTVL.

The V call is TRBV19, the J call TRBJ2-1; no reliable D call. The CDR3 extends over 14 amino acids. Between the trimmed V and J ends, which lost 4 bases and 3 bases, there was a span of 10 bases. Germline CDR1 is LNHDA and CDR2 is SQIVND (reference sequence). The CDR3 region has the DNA TGTGCCAGTAGTAGAAGACACGACTACAATGAGCAGTTCTTC. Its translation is CASSRRHDYNEQFF.

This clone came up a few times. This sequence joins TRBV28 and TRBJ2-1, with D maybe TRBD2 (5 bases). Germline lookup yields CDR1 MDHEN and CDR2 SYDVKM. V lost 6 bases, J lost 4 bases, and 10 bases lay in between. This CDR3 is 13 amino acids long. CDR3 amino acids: CASRGARYNEQFF. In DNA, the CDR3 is TGTGCCAGCAGGGGAGCGCGATACAATGAGCAGTTCTTC. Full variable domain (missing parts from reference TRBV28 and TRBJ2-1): DVKVTQSSRYLVKRTGEKVFLECVQDMDHENMFWYRQDPGLGLRLIYFSYDVKMKEKGDIPEGYSVSREKKERFSLILESASTNQTSMYLCASRGARYNEQFFGPGTRLTVL.

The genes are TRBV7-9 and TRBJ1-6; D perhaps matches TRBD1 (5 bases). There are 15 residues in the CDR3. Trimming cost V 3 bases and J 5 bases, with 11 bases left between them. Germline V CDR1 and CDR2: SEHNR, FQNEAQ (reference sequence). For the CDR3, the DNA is TGTGCCAGCAGCTTGCAGGGAGGGAATAATTCACCCCTCCACTTT. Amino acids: CASSLQGGNNSPLHF. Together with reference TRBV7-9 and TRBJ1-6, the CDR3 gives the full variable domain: DTGVSQNPRHKITKRGQNVTFRCDPISEHNRLYWYRQTLGQGPEFLTYFQNEAQLEKSRLLSDRFSAERPKGSFSTLEIQRTEQGDSAMYLCASSLQGGNNSPLHFGNGTRLTVT.

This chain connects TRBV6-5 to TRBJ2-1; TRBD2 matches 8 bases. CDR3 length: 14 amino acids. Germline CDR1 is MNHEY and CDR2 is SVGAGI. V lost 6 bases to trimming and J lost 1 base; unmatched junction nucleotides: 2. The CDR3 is CASSVAGSYNEQFF. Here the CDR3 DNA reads TGTGCCAGCAGCGTAGCGGGGTCCTACAATGAGCAGTTCTTC.

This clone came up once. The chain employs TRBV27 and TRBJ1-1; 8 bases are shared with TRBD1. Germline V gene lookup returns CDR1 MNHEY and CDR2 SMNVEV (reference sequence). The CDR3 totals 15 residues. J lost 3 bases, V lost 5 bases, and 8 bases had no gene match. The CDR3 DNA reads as TGTGCCAGCAGTCGATTGACAGGGGATGACACTGAAGCTTTCTTT. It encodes CASSRLTGDDTEAFF.

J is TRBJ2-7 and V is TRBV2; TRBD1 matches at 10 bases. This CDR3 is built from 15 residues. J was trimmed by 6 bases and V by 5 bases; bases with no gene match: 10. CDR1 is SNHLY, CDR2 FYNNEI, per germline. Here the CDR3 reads CASSRTGGEGSEQYF. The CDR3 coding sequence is TGTGCCAGCAGTCGGACAGGGGGAGAGGGCTCCGAGCAGTACTTC.

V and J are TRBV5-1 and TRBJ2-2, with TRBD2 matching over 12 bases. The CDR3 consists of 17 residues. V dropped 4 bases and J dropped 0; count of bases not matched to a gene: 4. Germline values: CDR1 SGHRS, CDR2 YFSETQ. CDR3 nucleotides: TGCGCCAGCAGCCTCTGGACTAGCGGGACGAACACCGGGGAGCTGTTTTTT. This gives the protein CASSLWTSGTNTGELFF.

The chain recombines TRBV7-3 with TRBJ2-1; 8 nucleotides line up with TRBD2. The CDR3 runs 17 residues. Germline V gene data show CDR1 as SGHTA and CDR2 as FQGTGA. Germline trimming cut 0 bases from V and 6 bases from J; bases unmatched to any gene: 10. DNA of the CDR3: TGTGCCAGCAGCTTAACTGGTTCGAGCGGGAGCGTCAATGAGCAGTTCTTC. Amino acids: CASSLTGSSGSVNEQFF.

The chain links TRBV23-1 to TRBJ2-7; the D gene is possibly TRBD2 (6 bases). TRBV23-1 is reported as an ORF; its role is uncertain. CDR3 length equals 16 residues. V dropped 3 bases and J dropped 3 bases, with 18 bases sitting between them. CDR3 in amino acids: CASSHLKASVYYEQYF. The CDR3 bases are TGCGCCAGCAGTCACTTGAAGGCTAGCGTTTACTACGAGCAGTACTTC.